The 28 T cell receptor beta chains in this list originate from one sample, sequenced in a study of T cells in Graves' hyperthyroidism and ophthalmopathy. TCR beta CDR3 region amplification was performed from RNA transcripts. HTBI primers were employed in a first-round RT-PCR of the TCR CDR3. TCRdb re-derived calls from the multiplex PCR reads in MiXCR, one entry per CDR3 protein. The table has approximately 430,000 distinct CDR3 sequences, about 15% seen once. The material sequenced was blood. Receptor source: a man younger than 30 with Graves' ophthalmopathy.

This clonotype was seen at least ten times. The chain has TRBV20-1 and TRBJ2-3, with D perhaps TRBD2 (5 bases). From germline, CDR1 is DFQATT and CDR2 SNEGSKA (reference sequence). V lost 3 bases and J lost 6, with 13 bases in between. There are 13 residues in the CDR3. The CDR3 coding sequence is TGCAGTGCTAGCTCCCGTTCGGGGGATACGCAGTATTTT. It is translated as CSASSRSGDTQYF.

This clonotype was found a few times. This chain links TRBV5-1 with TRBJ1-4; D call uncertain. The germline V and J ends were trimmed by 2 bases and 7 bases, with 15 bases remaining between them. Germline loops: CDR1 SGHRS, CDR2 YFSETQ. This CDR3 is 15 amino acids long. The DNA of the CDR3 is TGCGCCAGCAGCTTCTCCACACAGTTCAGTGAAAAACTGTTTTTT. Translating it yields CASSFSTQFSEKLFF.

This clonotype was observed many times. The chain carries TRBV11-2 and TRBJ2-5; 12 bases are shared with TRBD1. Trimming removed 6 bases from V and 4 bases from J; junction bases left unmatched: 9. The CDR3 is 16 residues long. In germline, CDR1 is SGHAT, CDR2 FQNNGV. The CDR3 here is CASRRSGDRGRETQYF. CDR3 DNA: TGTGCCAGCAGGCGTTCCGGGGACAGGGGGCGAGAGACCCAGTACTTC.

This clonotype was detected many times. CDR3 nucleotides: TGTGCCAGCAGCTCGCAGCGGAATAATTCACCCCTCCACTTT. This sequence encodes CASSSQRNNSPLHF. The chain carries TRBV11-3 and TRBJ1-6; the D is unclear. The germline V gene has CDR1 SGHNT and CDR2 YENEEA. V was pared by 4 bases and J by 5 bases, with 9 bases between. The CDR3 extends over 14 amino acids. The full variable domain, with the rest looked up from reference TRBV11-3 and TRBJ1-6, is EAGVVQSPRYKIIEKKQPVAFWCNPISGHNTLYWYLQNLGQGPELLIRYENEEAVDDSQLPKDRFSAERLKGVDSTLKIQPAELGDSAVYLCASSSQRNNSPLHFGNGTRLTVT.

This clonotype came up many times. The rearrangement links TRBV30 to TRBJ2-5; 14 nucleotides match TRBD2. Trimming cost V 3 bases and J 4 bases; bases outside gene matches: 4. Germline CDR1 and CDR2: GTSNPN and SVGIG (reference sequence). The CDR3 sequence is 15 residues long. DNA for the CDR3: TGTGCCTGGAGCCAAGGACTAGCGGGAGGAGAGACCCAGTACTTC. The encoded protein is CAWSQGLAGGETQYF.

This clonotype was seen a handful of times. The CDR3 reads CASSYFKFTGALGYNSPLHF. The CDR3 DNA reads TGTGCCAGCAGTTACTTCAAATTCACAGGGGCCCTTGGATATAATTCACCCCTCCACTTT. This chain uses TRBV6-6 with TRBJ1-6, with 7 bases lining up with TRBD1. CDR1 and CDR2 (germline): MNHNY, SVGAGI (reference sequence). V shed 1 base, J shed 4 bases, and the junction held 16 bases outside the gene matches. CDR3 length: 20 residues.

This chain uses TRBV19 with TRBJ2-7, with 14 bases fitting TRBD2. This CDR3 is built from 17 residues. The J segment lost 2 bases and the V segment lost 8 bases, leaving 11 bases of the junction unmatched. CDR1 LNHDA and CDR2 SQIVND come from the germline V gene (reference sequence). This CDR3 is CASSGLAGGQVAYEQYF. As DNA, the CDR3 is TGTGCCAGTTCTGGACTAGCGGGAGGCCAGGTTGCCTACGAGCAGTACTTC.

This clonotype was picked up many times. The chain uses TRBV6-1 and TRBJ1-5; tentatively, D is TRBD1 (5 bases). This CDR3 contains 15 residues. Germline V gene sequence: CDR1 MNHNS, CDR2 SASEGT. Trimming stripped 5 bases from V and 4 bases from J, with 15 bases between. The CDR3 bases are TGTGCCAGCAGTTATGGGGGGGAAGCAAATCAGCCCCAGCATTTT. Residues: CASSYGGEANQPQHF.

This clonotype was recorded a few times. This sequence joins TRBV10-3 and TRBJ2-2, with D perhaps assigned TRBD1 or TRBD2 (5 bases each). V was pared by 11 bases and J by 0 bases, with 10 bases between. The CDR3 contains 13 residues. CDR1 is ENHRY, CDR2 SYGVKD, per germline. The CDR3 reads CAGRDANTGELFF. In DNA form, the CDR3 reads TGTGCCGGACGGGACGCGAACACCGGGGAGCTGTTTTTT.

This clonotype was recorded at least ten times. The CDR3 sequence is CASSTGPGPGNTIYF. The DNA for the CDR3 is TGTGCCAGCAGTACCGGGCCGGGGCCTGGAAACACCATATATTTT. This chain uses TRBV27 with TRBJ1-3; D may be TRBD1 (5 bases). Germline V gene lookup returns CDR1 MNHEY and CDR2 SMNVEV (reference sequence). This CDR3 is built from 15 residues. The V end lost 5 bases, the J end lost 2 bases, and 13 bases lay between the germline ends.

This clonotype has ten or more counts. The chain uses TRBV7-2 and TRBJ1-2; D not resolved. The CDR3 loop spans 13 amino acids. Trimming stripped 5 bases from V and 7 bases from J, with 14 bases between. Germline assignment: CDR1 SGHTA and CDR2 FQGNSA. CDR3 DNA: TGTGCCAGCAGCCAAGACCGCCGGGGTGGCTACACCTTC. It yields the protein CASSQDRRGGYTF.

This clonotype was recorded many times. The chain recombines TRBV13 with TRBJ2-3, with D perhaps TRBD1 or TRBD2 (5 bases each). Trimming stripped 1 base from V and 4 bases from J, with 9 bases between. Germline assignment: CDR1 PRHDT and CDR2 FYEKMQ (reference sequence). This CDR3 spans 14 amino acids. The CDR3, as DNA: TGTGCCAGCAGCTTAGCTCTGGGGGCAGATACGCAGTATTTT. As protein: CASSLALGADTQYF.

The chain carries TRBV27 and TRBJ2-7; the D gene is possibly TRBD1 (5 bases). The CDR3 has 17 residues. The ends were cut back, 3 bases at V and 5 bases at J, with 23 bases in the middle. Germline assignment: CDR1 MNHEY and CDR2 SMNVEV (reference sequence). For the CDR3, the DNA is TGTGCCAGCAGTTTTCGGCGTTTTACGCAGGGTGGGAACGAGCAGTACTTC. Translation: CASSFRRFTQGGNEQYF.

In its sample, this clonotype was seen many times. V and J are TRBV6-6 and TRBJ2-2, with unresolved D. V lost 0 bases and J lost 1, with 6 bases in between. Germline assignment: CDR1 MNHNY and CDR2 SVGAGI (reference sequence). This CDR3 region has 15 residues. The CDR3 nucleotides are TGTGCCAGCAGTTACTCCAGAATGAACACCGGGGAGCTGTTTTTT. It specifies CASSYSRMNTGELFF.

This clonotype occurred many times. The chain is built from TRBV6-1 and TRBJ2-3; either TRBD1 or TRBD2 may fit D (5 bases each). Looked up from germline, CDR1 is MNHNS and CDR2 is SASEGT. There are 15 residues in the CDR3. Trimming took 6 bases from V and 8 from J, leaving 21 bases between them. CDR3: CASSPSGASHGTQYF. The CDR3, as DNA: TGTGCCAGCAGCCCCTCCGGGGCCTCCCATGGTACGCAGTATTTT.

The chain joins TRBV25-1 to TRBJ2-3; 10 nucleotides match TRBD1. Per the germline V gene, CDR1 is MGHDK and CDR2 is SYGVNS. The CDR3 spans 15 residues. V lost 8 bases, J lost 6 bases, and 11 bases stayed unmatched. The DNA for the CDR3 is TGTGCCAGCCTCCTGGACAGGGGGTTGGGTGATACGCAGTATTTT. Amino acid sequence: CASLLDRGLGDTQYF.

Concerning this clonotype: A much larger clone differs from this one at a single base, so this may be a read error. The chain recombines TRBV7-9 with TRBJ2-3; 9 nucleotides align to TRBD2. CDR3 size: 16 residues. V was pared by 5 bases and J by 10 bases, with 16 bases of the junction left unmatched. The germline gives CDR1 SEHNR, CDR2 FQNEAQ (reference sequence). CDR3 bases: TGTGCCAGCAGCCCCTCCCGGGGTAGCGGGAGCTCTGCGCAGTATTTT. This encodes CASSPSRGSGSSAQYF.

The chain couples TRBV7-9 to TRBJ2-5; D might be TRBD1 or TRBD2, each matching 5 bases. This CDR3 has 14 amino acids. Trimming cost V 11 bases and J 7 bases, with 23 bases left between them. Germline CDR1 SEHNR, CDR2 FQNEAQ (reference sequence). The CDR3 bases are TGTGCCGGGACCCGGGGCAGGTCTGAGGGGACCCAGTACTTC. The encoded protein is CAGTRGRSEGTQYF.

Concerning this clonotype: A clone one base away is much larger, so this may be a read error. In DNA, the CDR3 is TGCAGTGCCCCCGGAGTGAACACTGAAGCTCTCTTT. Translated: CSAPGVNTEALF. The chain couples TRBV20-1 to TRBJ1-1; no definite D call. The CDR3 loop spans 12 amino acids. Germline-derived CDR1 and CDR2 are DFQATT and SNEGSKA (reference sequence).

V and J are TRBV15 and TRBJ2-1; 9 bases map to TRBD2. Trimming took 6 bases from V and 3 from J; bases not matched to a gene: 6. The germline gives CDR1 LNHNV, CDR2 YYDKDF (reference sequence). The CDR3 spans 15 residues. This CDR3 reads CATSAGTSSYNEQFF. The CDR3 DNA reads TGTGCCACCAGTGCCGGGACTAGCAGCTACAATGAGCAGTTCTTC.

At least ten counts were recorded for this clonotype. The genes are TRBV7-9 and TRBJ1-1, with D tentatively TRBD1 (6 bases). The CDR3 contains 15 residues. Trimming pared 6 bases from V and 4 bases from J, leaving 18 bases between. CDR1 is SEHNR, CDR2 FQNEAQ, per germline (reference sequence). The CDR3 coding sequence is TGTGCCAGCAGTCCGAGGGGGTTTAGTCGCACTGAAGCTTTCTTT. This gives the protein CASSPRGFSRTEAFF.

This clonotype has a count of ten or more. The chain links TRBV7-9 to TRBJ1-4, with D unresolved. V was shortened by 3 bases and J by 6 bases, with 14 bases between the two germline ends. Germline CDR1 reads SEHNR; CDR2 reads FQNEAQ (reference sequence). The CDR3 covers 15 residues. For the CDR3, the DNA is TGTGCCAGCAGCTTGGACTTTCTGGCGGATGAAAAACTGTTTTTT. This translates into CASSLDFLADEKLFF.

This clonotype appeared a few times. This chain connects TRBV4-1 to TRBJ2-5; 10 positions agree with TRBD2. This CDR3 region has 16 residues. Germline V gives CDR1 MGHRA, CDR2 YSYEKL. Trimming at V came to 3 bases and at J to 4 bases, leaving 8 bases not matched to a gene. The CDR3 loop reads CASSQLAGGGLETQYF. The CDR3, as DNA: TGCGCCAGCAGCCAGTTAGCGGGGGGTGGTTTAGAGACCCAGTACTTC.

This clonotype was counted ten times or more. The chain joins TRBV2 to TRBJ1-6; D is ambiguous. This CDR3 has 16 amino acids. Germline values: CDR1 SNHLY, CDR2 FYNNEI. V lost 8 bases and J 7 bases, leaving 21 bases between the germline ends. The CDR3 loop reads CASLRGIRMMNSPLHF. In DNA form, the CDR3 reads TGTGCCAGCCTGAGAGGGATCCGGATGATGAATTCACCCCTCCACTTT.

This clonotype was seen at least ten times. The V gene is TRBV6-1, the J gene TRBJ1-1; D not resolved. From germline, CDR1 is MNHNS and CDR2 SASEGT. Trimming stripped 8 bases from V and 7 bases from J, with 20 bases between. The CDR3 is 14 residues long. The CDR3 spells CASRPKVDWVEAFF. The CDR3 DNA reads TGTGCCAGCCGACCAAAGGTGGACTGGGTTGAAGCTTTCTTT.

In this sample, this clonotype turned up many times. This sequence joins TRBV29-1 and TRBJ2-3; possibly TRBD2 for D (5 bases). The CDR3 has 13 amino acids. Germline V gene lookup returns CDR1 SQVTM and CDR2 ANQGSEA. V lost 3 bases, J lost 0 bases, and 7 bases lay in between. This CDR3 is CSVETGSTDTQYF. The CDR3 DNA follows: TGCAGCGTTGAGACGGGGAGCACAGATACGCAGTATTTT.

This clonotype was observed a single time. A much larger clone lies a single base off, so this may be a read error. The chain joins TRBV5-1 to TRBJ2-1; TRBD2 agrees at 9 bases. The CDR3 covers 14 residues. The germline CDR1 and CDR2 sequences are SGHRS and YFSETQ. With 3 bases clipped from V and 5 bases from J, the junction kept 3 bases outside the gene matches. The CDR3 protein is CASSWTSDDNEQFF. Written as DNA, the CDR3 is TGCGCCAGCAGCTGGACTAGCGACGACAATGAGCAGTTCTTC.

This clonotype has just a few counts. CDR3 protein: CATSGRMEKLFF. The CDR3 region has the DNA TGTGCCACCAGCGGACGGATGGAAAAACTGTTTTTT. The chain is built from TRBV15 and TRBJ1-4; D uncertain. The CDR3 is 12 residues long. The germline V and J ends were trimmed by 5 bases and 8 bases, with 9 bases remaining between them. Germline V CDR1 and CDR2: LNHNV, YYDKDF (reference sequence).